Presented here are 5 T cell receptor beta chains from one specimen sequenced in a study of cytomegalovirus exposure and HLA in healthy donors. 13 Jbeta primers and 60 Vbeta primers were used for the PCR. The assay was immunoSEQ multiplex PCR, and TCRdb's table has in-frame clones only and misses some. The sample lists approximately 140,000 clones; approximately 80% were seen once. Sequencing used PBMCs. The receptors here all came from a boy between 2 and 10 years old in good health and CMV-seronegative.

This sequence joins TRBV11-3 and TRBJ2-3, with 10 bases identical to TRBD2. The junction had 5 bases not matched to a gene; V was cut back by 2 bases and J by 3 bases. CDR3 size: 16 residues. Germline V gene lookup returns CDR1 SGHNT and CDR2 YENEEA. CDR3 protein: CASSLRVAGGTDTQYF. The CDR3 DNA reads TGTGCCAGCAGCTTAAGGGTAGCGGGAGGAACAGATACGCAGTATTTT.

The genes are TRBV9 and TRBJ2-1; tentatively, D is TRBD2 (5 bases). Germline CDR1 SGDLS, CDR2 YYNGEE. The CDR3 length is 15 residues. The V gene lost 3 bases and the J gene lost 10 bases, with 20 bases spanning the gap. The CDR3 reads CASSADGDPAIEQFF. CDR3 nucleotides: TGTGCCAGCAGCGCCGACGGGGATCCAGCCATCGAGCAGTTCTTC.

This clone has a handful of counts. A much more abundant neighbour one base away suggests this may be a read error. The chain combines TRBV6-4 with TRBJ1-5; 8 nucleotides line up with TRBD1. Per germline, CDR1 MRHNA and CDR2 SNTAGT. The CDR3 runs 15 residues. After removal of 7 bases from V and 3 bases from J, the junction contained 8 bases not matched to a gene. For the CDR3, the DNA is TGTGCCAGCAACGGGGGACAGGATTACAATCAGCCCCAGCATTTT. This codes for CASNGGQDYNQPQHF.

V and J are TRBV4-1 and TRBJ2-5; 8 bases are shared with TRBD2. V was pared by 1 base and J by 5 bases, with 6 bases of the junction left unmatched. CDR3 length equals 15 residues. CDR1 MGHRA and CDR2 YSYEKL come from the germline V gene. The CDR3, as DNA: TGCGCCAGCAGCCAAGGCCGGGGGGGCGAGGAGACCCAGTACTTC. It translates to CASSQGRGGEETQYF.

The chain links TRBV5-1 to TRBJ2-7, with D possibly matching TRBD2 (5 bases). The CDR3 has 14 residues. Germline V CDR1 and CDR2: SGHRS, YFSETQ. V lost 0 bases to trimming and J lost 3 bases, with 10 bases between them. CDR3 coding DNA: TGCGCCAGCAGCTTGGGAGGGAGAGACTACGAGCAGTACGTC. It encodes CASSLGGRDYEQYV.